Shown below are 10 T cell receptor beta chains from a single sample sequenced in a study of blood T cells in healthy people across ages. A second PCR, run for roughly 7 to 12 cycles, used a sample-barcoded 5' primer plus a J-beta primer mix. TCRdb used MiXCR to reprocess the 5' RACE reads, holding one entry per CDR3 protein. The repertoire holds 1 million or so distinct CDR3 sequences, with around 25% as singletons. These same data were also listed under a study on T cells of mothers and their children.

What was sequenced was blood. Receptor source: a girl aged 2-10 years in good health.

This chain connects TRBV12-3 or TRBV12-4 to TRBJ2-7; 8 bases match TRBD1. The trim removed 1 base at V and 10 bases at J, leaving 6 bases unmatched. This CDR3 comprises 13 residues. CDR3 DNA sequence: TGTGCCAGCAGTTTAGGCGGGCAGGGGGCACAGTACGTC. Translation: CASSLGGQGAQYV.

The chain combines TRBV5-1 with TRBJ1-4, with no clear D. CDR1 and CDR2 from the germline V gene are SGHRS and YFSETQ. V lost 4 bases and J lost 3, with 13 bases in between. CDR3 length equals 15 residues. CDR3 sequence: CASSPAIYPNEKLFF. The CDR3, as DNA: TGCGCCAGCAGCCCGGCCATTTATCCTAATGAAAAACTGTTTTTT.

This clonotype was recorded once. V and J are TRBV6-1 and TRBJ1-4; 9 nucleotides match TRBD1. V lost 7 bases and J lost 0; bases outside the gene matches: 15. Germline-derived CDR1 and CDR2 are MNHNS and SASEGT. The CDR3 contains 19 residues. CDR3 region: CASTHWDREFRATNEKLFF. The CDR3 bases are TGTGCCAGCACTCATTGGGACAGGGAATTCAGGGCAACTAATGAAAAACTGTTTTTT.

This clonotype has just a few counts. The rearrangement uses TRBV9 and TRBJ2-1; TRBD1 aligns across 7 bases. CDR1 is SGDLS and CDR2 is YYNGEE in the germline V gene. This CDR3 has 16 residues. The ends lost 6 bases at V and 0 bases at J; junction bases unmatched: 9. The CDR3 region is CASTEGQASSYNEQFF. CDR3 sequence (DNA): TGTGCCAGCACCGAAGGACAGGCTAGCTCCTACAATGAGCAGTTCTTC. The variable domain in full, with the rest retrieved from reference TRBV9 and TRBJ2-1, is DSGVTQTPKHLITATGQRVTLRCSPRSGDLSVYWYQQSLDQGLQFLIQYYNGEERAKGNILERFSAQQFPDLHSELNLSSLELGDSALYFCASTEGQASSYNEQFFGPGTRLTVL.

This clonotype has more than one count but fewer than ten. Possible read error: a much larger clone is one base away. The conserved closing phenylalanine or tryptophan is absent in this CDR3, likely reflecting a read error. The J gene is TRBJ1-1, the V gene TRBV5-1; D unresolved. The ends were cut back, 7 bases at V and 0 bases at J, with 16 bases in the middle. This CDR3 has 15 residues. CDR1 SGHRS and CDR2 YFSETQ come from the germline V gene. CDR3 amino acids: CASCEESHMNTEAFS. Here the CDR3 DNA reads TGCGCCAGCTGCGAGGAAAGCCACATGAACACTGAAGCTTTCTCT.

V usage is TRBV11-2 and J usage is TRBJ1-2; D gene ambiguous. This CDR3 is built from 16 residues. The germline V gene encodes CDR1 SGHAT and CDR2 FQNNGV. V was clipped by 5 bases and J by 0 bases, with 16 bases between them. The CDR3 reads CASSPEIKEANYGYTF. CDR3 DNA sequence: TGTGCCAGCAGCCCAGAGATAAAGGAAGCTAACTATGGCTACACCTTC.

The sample holds a few counts of this clonotype. V usage is TRBV20-1 and J usage is TRBJ1-6; TRBD1 might be the D (6 bases). Germline CDR1 is DFQATT and CDR2 is SNEGSKA (reference sequence). The length of the CDR3 is 14 residues. The V gene lost 5 bases and the J gene lost 7 bases, with 15 bases spanning the gap. The CDR3 DNA is TGCAGTGCTGAGATGGGGGGCGGCAATTCACCCCTCCACTTT. This codes for CSAEMGGGNSPLHF.

This clonotype was observed a few times. One end of the junction varies from germline; a read error may be responsible. The chain has TRBV7-2 and TRBJ1-2, with 8 positions matching TRBD1. CDR1 is SGHTA and CDR2 is FQGNSA in the germline V gene. This CDR3 has 17 amino acids. CDR3 bases: TGTGCCAGCAGCTTAGCGCTTCGGCAGGGGGCCGAGGTCGGCTGCACCTTC. Protein: CASSLALRQGAEVGCTF.

The rearrangement links TRBV10-3 to TRBJ1-2; TRBD1 might be the D (5 bases). The length of the CDR3 is 14 residues. The V gene lost 3 bases and the J gene lost 3 bases, with 11 bases spanning the gap. Germline V gene lookup returns CDR1 ENHRY and CDR2 SYGVKD. The CDR3 loop reads CAISDGTADYGYTF. CDR3 coding DNA: TGTGCCATCAGTGACGGGACGGCTGACTATGGCTACACCTTC.

This clonotype was seen only a few times. V and J are TRBV28 and TRBJ1-6; weak D call: TRBD1 (5 bases). CDR3 length: 14 residues. The V end was cut by 2 bases, the J end by 9 bases, with 11 bases between. CDR1 is MDHEN and CDR2 is SYDVKM in the germline V gene. The CDR3, as DNA: TGTGCCAGCAGTTTAGAGCTGGGGGGTTCACCCCTCCACTTT. As protein: CASSLELGGSPLHF.